What follows are 26 T cell receptor beta chains derived from one specimen sequenced in a study of blood T cells in healthy people across ages. Through a sample-barcoded 5' primer and a J-beta primer mix, a second PCR was run for roughly 7 to 12 cycles. TCRdb processed the 5' RACE reads anew with MiXCR; each CDR3 protein has one entry. The sample contains 550,000 to 650,000 distinct CDR3 sequences, approximately 30% of which appear only once. The specimen sequenced was blood. The receptor set was obtained from a woman at least 80 years old in good health.

This clonotype was detected only a few times. Just one base apart from a much larger clone, this may be a read error. V usage is TRBV6-1 and J usage is TRBJ2-4, with D perhaps TRBD2 (6 bases). V was cut by 2 bases and J by 0 bases, with 8 bases left in between. This CDR3 has 15 amino acids. The germline gives CDR1 MNHNS, CDR2 SASEGT. CDR3 in amino acids: CASSEMGLAKNIQYF. CDR3 nucleotide sequence: TGTGCCAGCAGTGAAATGGGACTAGCCAAAAACATTCAGTACTTC.

This clonotype was counted ten times or more. The chain employs TRBV11-2 and TRBJ2-7; 7 positions agree with TRBD2. The CDR3 runs 15 residues. Germline trimming cut 0 bases from V and 2 bases from J; bases unmatched to any gene: 4. CDR1 and CDR2 (germline): SGHAT, FQNNGV. The CDR3 region is CASSLEHGLAYEQYF. DNA of the CDR3: TGTGCCAGCAGCTTAGAACATGGACTAGCCTACGAGCAGTACTTC.

At least ten counts were recorded for this clonotype. The chain carries TRBV6-5 and TRBJ2-3, with 8 bases matching TRBD2. The germline gives CDR1 MNHEY, CDR2 SVGAGI. V dropped 0 bases and J dropped 11; count of bases not matched to a gene: 10. The CDR3 has 15 amino acids. The CDR3 region has the DNA TGTGCCAGCAGTTACTCCGCGGGGGGCTCCAAGGGGCAGTATTTT. Translating gives CASSYSAGGSKGQYF.

This clonotype showed up many times. V and J are TRBV11-2 and TRBJ2-3, with D possibly being TRBD2 (6 bases). Germline V gives CDR1 SGHAT, CDR2 FQNNGV. CDR3 length equals 16 residues. V lost 0 bases and J lost 2, with 12 bases in between. This CDR3 is CASSLEGRGVTDTQYF. CDR3 sequence (DNA): TGTGCCAGCAGCTTAGAAGGGCGGGGAGTCACAGATACGCAGTATTTT.

V and J are TRBV9 and TRBJ1-5, with TRBD1 as a possible D gene (5 bases). The germline CDR1 and CDR2 sequences are SGDLS and YYNGEE. V was cut by 2 bases and J by 3 bases, with 9 bases left in between. CDR3 length: 14 residues. The CDR3 bases are TGTGCCAGCAGCGTTTGGGGGACCAATCAGCCCCAGCATTTT. Protein product: CASSVWGTNQPQHF.

The sample holds one count of this clonotype. The chain recombines TRBV20-1 with TRBJ2-7; 10 positions agree with TRBD2. The J call may not be correct, given that the DNA end is closer to TRBJ2-5. Germline V gene data show CDR1 as DFQATT and CDR2 as SNEGSKA (reference sequence). The CDR3 sequence is 14 residues long. The CDR3 bases are TGCAGTGCTAGGACCGGGACTAGCGAAGAGACCCAGTACTTC. This gives the protein CSARTGTSEETQYF.

This clonotype was counted many times. The chain combines TRBV20-1 with TRBJ1-2; D is unresolved. Deletions cut 6 bases from V and 2 bases from J, with 16 bases between. The CDR3 is 14 residues long. In germline, CDR1 is DFQATT, CDR2 SNEGSKA (reference sequence). The CDR3 reads CSAQIAGSNYGYTF. The CDR3 DNA reads as TGCAGTGCCCAGATAGCAGGATCAAACTATGGCTACACCTTC.

Comments on this clonotype: This may come from a read error, since a much larger clone is one base off. The V gene is TRBV6-2 or TRBV6-3, the J gene TRBJ2-7, with 12 positions matching TRBD2. Germline CDR1 is MNHEY and CDR2 is SVGEGT. V was pared by 2 bases and J by 7 bases, with 6 bases of the junction left unmatched. The CDR3 has 15 amino acids. CDR3 in DNA: TGTGCCAGCAGTTACCTAGCGGGGGGGCACAATGAGCAGTACTTC. It codes for CASSYLAGGHNEQYF.

This clonotype was picked up a small number of times. A much bigger clone sits one base away, suggesting this may be a read error. The CDR3 sequence is CASSVVTGIGYNEQFF. The CDR3 DNA sequence: TGTGCCAGCAGCGTAGTGACCGGGATAGGGTACAATGAGCAGTTCTTC. The V gene is TRBV9, the J gene TRBJ2-1, with D possibly being TRBD2 (5 bases). There are 16 residues in the CDR3. CDR1 and CDR2 (germline): SGDLS, YYNGEE. V was pared by 0 bases and J by 4 bases, with 14 bases between.

This chain's CDR3 is CASRGLAVTYEQYF. CDR3 nucleotide sequence: TGTGCCAGCAGGGGACTAGCGGTTACCTACGAGCAGTACTTC. The V call is TRBV6-2 or TRBV6-3, the J call TRBJ2-7; 11 bases match TRBD2. The V gene's germline CDR1 is MNHEY and CDR2 SVGEGT. The junction had 3 bases not matched to a gene; V was cut back by 6 bases and J by 2 bases. This CDR3 comprises 14 residues.

Regarding this clonotype: This clone may be a read error of a much larger clone one base away. CDR3 loop: CASGRKTSGVGGEQFF. CDR3 nucleotides: TGTGCCAGCGGGAGAAAGACTAGCGGGGTTGGGGGTGAGCAGTTCTTC. This rearrangement joins TRBV7-9 to TRBJ2-1; 11 bases agree with TRBD2. The CDR3 spans 16 residues. CDR1 SEHNR and CDR2 FQNEAQ come from the germline V gene (reference sequence). Germline trimming cut 8 bases from V and 9 bases from J; bases unmatched to any gene: 15.

This clonotype occurred many times. The rearrangement links TRBV10-3 to TRBJ1-1, with D unresolved. V lost 6 bases and J 5 bases, leaving 10 bases between the germline ends. The germline CDR1 and CDR2 sequences are ENHRY and SYGVKD. The CDR3 length is 12 residues. CDR3 coding DNA: TGTGCCATCAGCCAGTGGGCGACTGAAGCTTTCTTT. It translates to CAISQWATEAFF.

Only a few counts were recorded for this clonotype. A read error may be the cause here, since a much bigger clone is one base away. The CDR3 here is CASTLGTGTEQYF. The CDR3 region has the DNA TGCGCCAGCACCCTAGGGACAGGGACCGAGCAGTACTTC. The chain is built from TRBV5-1 and TRBJ2-7; 9 nucleotides agree with TRBD1. This CDR3 has 13 residues. The germline V gene encodes CDR1 SGHRS and CDR2 YFSETQ. After removal of 6 bases from V and 6 bases from J, the junction contained 7 bases not matched to a gene.

This rearrangement joins TRBV7-2 to TRBJ2-5; 7 bases line up with TRBD2. Germline loops: CDR1 SGHTA, CDR2 FQGNSA. The CDR3 runs 11 residues. Trimming at V came to 7 bases and at J to 11 bases, leaving 7 bases not matched to a gene. The DNA of the CDR3 is TGTGCCAGCACCTTTGCGGGAGAGCAGTACTTC. It is translated as CASTFAGEQYF.

There are a few counts of this clonotype. This may come from a read error, since a much larger clone is one base off. The V and J genes are TRBV7-8 and TRBJ2-7, with 14 nucleotides matching TRBD2. The CDR3 is made up of 19 amino acids. CDR1 and CDR2 from the germline V gene are SGHVS and FQNEAQ. V shed 5 bases and J 7 bases; nucleotides not matched to a gene: 19. The CDR3 spells CASSGKTRTSGGTYNEQYF. In DNA form, the CDR3 reads TGTGCCAGCAGCGGCAAGACCAGGACTAGCGGGGGGACTTACAATGAGCAGTACTTC. The whole variable domain, filled in from reference TRBV7-8 and TRBJ2-7, reads GAGVSQSPRYKVAKRGQDVALRCDPISGHVSLFWYQQALGQGPEFLTYFQNEAQLDKSGLPSDRFFAERPEGSVSTLKIQRTQQEDSAVYLCASSGKTRTSGGTYNEQYFGPGTRLTVT.

This clonotype has more than one count but fewer than ten. This chain uses TRBV30 with TRBJ2-5; TRBD2 aligns across 8 bases. The V segment lost 3 bases and the J segment 5 bases; nucleotides outside the gene matches: 8. CDR3 length equals 14 residues. Per the germline V gene, CDR1 is GTSNPN and CDR2 is SVGIG (reference sequence). As DNA, the CDR3 is TGTGCCTGGAGCAGGCGGGGGGTGGGGGAGACCCAGTACTTC. This sequence encodes CAWSRRGVGETQYF.

This clonotype occurred many times. This chain uses TRBV7-2 with TRBJ2-1; 7 positions agree with TRBD2. V shed 0 bases and J 6 bases; nucleotides not matched to a gene: 2. CDR1 is SGHTA, CDR2 FQGNSA, per germline. There are 14 residues in the CDR3. Here the CDR3 reads CASSLAGGINEQFF. DNA of the CDR3: TGTGCCAGCAGCTTAGCGGGGGGGATCAATGAGCAGTTCTTC.

Comment on this clonotype: A much larger clone is a single base away; this may be a read error. The CDR3 sequence is CASSLEPIPYEQYF. CDR3 coding DNA: TGCGCCAGCAGCTTGGAACCGATTCCCTACGAGCAGTACTTC. The V call is TRBV5-1, the J call TRBJ2-7; unclear D gene. V lost 0 bases and J lost 2, with 9 bases in between. In germline, CDR1 is SGHRS, CDR2 YFSETQ. The CDR3 consists of 14 residues.

This chain links TRBV20-1 with TRBJ1-4; D uncertain. The V end was cut by 1 base, the J end by 10 bases, with 10 bases between. Germline assignment: CDR1 DFQATT and CDR2 SNEGSKA (reference sequence). This CDR3 is built from 12 residues. CDR3 coding DNA: TGCAGTGCTAGAGGTCAGACGGGAAAACTGTTTTTT. Protein product: CSARGQTGKLFF.

This clonotype has a count of ten or more. The genes are TRBV19 and TRBJ1-5, with 7 nucleotides matching TRBD1. The CDR3 is made up of 14 amino acids. The germline V gene encodes CDR1 LNHDA and CDR2 SQIVND (reference sequence). J lost 3 bases, V lost 9 bases, and 8 bases had no gene match. CDR3 loop: CASSLTGVNQPQHF. CDR3 sequence (DNA): TGTGCCAGCTCCCTTACAGGGGTCAATCAGCCCCAGCATTTT.

This clonotype came up many times. The CDR3 loop reads CASSYSTGEGNIQYF. The CDR3 region has the DNA TGTGCCAGCAGTTACTCGACCGGGGAGGGAAACATTCAGTACTTC. The chain is built from TRBV6-2 or TRBV6-3 and TRBJ2-4; 7 nucleotides agree with TRBD2. Trimming removed 0 bases from V and 6 bases from J; junction bases left unmatched: 5. This CDR3 region has 15 residues. Germline-derived CDR1 and CDR2 are MNHEY and SVGEGT.

This clonotype appeared a few times. The gene calls are TRBV5-1 and TRBJ2-5; TRBD1 aligns across 10 bases. With 4 bases clipped from V and 11 bases from J, the junction kept 11 bases outside the gene matches. CDR3 length equals 14 residues. Germline V lookup: CDR1 SGHRS, CDR2 YFSETQ. The DNA of the CDR3 is TGCGCCAGCAGCCGCGGGACAGGGGCCTACGGGCAGTACTTC. Amino acid sequence: CASSRGTGAYGQYF. Full variable domain (rest looked up from reference TRBV5-1 and TRBJ2-5): KAGVTQTPRYLIKTRGQQVTLSCSPISGHRSVSWYQQTPGQGLQFLFEYFSETQRNKGNFPGRFSGRQFSNSRSEMNVSTLELGDSALYLCASSRGTGAYGQYFGPGTRLLVL.

V is TRBV30 and J is TRBJ1-1; a possible D gene is TRBD1 (5 bases). Per germline, CDR1 GTSNPN and CDR2 SVGIG (reference sequence). The ends were cut back, 5 bases at V and 0 bases at J, with 13 bases in the middle. The CDR3 spans 14 residues. The CDR3 is CAWAIGAVNTEAFF. Written as DNA, the CDR3 is TGTGCCTGGGCCATTGGGGCGGTGAACACTGAAGCTTTCTTT.

The sample holds many counts of this clonotype. Compared with germline, one end of the junction differs, possibly owing to a read error. The chain joins TRBV7-7 to TRBJ2-5; unclear D gene. From germline, CDR1 is SSHAT and CDR2 FNYEAQ (reference sequence). CDR3 length: 13 residues. The CDR3 DNA is TGTGCTAGCAGCGTTAGGTCAGAAGAGACCCAGTACTTC. This translates into CASSVRSEETQYF.

A note on this clonotype: This may be a read error: a much more frequent sequence differs by one nucleotide. Because it lacks the conserved phenylalanine or tryptophan at the end, this CDR3 is likely a read error. The V gene is TRBV7-2, the J gene TRBJ1-3, with unresolved D. V lost 1 base, J lost 8 bases, and 3 bases lay in between. The CDR3 is made up of 11 amino acids. From germline, CDR1 is SGHTA and CDR2 FQGNSA. CDR3 region: CASSLGYTIYV. CDR3 in DNA: TGTGCCAGCAGCTTAGGGTACACCATATATGTT.

This clonotype was picked up many times. The CDR3 DNA follows: TGTGCCAGCAGTCCCTCGGGGGTGGCAGATACGCAGTATTTT. This codes for CASSPSGVADTQYF. This chain connects TRBV6-6 to TRBJ2-3; a weak D match, TRBD2 (6 bases). CDR1 is MNHNY, CDR2 SVGAGI, per germline (reference sequence). The CDR3 length is 14 residues. Trimming took off 5 bases at V and 4 bases at J, with 13 bases between the two ends.